The 2 T cell receptor beta chains presented below share a single source sample, sequenced in a study of PD-L1 blockade in urothelial cancer. Method: immunoSEQ multiplex PCR; TCRdb's copy keeps in-frame clones and lacks some. The sample lists some 120,000 clones, around nine tenths occurring once. As to time point: peripheral blood 6 weeks after treatment start. Sequenced material: PBMCs, taken around atezolizumab (anti-PD-L1) treatment. These receptors all stem from a man in his fifties or sixties with urothelial cancer.

The V call is TRBV27, the J call TRBJ1-2; D is possibly TRBD1 (6 bases). Germline loops: CDR1 MNHEY, CDR2 SMNVEV (reference sequence). V gave up 2 bases and J gave up 6 bases, with 16 bases separating them. This CDR3 region has 15 residues. DNA for the CDR3: TGTGCCAGCAGTTTAATAATAGGGACAAATGATGGCTACACCTTC. It translates to CASSLIIGTNDGYTF.

J is TRBJ1-1 and V is TRBV4-2, with D possibly TRBD1 on 6 matching bases. Trimming stripped 4 bases from V and 1 base from J, with 16 bases between. This CDR3 is built from 16 residues. Per germline, CDR1 LGHNA and CDR2 YNFKEQ. The CDR3 region is CASSPDRFLQNTEAFF. Here the CDR3 DNA reads TGTGCCAGCAGCCCTGACAGGTTTCTTCAGAACACTGAAGCTTTCTTT.